What follows describes a single TCR beta chain. The data were produced by immunoSEQ multiplex PCR, yet TCRdb's version contains in-frame clones alone and is incomplete. Counted here are under 130,000 clones, around four fifths occurring once; the ten biggest clones make up around 2.9%. CDR3 size: 19 residues. Trimming at V came to 3 bases and at J to 4 bases, leaving 10 bases not matched to a gene. CDR1 is SGHAT and CDR2 is FQDESV in the germline V gene (reference sequence). The data derive from a study of T cell clones after liver transplantation. Study information: As an antigen-independent comparator, third-party-reactive TCRbeta sequences came from pre-transplant mixed lymphocyte reactions. Blood was drawn pre-transplant, before withdrawal, and after full or failed withdrawal.

This receptor was obtained from a human patient who received a liver transplant. Part of the T cells may come from the graft donor. Material: CD4+ T cells from blood, obtained approximately 43 months after liver transplant. The chain has TRBV11-1 and TRBJ2-1; 15 nucleotides match TRBD2. This CDR3 reads CASSFGTSGRPRSYNEQFF. The CDR3 DNA reads TGTGCCAGCAGCTTCGGGACTAGCGGGAGGCCTCGAAGTTACAATGAGCAGTTCTTC.